This entry concerns a single T cell receptor beta chain. Its specificity is unknown. Sequencing used immunoSEQ multiplex PCR; TCRdb keeps in-frame clones, though not all of them. The data show about 26,000 clones, 70% to 80% seen once. With 7 bases removed from V and 5 bases from J, the gap between germline ends came to 14 bases. This CDR3 spans 13 amino acids. Germline CDR1 SQVTM, CDR2 ANQGSEA. The sample is drawn from a study of CD4 T cells in relation to SARS-CoV-2 and coronaviruses. Study at large: ViraFEST: roughly 10-day antigen culture of PBMCs, then TCR beta CDR3 sequencing.

The unexposed donors gave CD4+ T cells in about 2011-2018, prior to COVID-19. CD4+ T cells were isolated from the cells after around 10 days of culture. Testing used SARS-CoV-2 S/N and four cold-coronavirus spikes on unexposed-donor CD4+ T cells, cells permitting. General study findings and limits: Samples before the pandemic and after infection were not matched within any donor.

This clonotype originated in a human donor in good health. The chain uses TRBV29-1 and TRBJ1-4; D unclear. The sequenced sample consisted of CD4+ T cells from PBMCs, cultured in vitro. The CDR3 region has the DNA TGCAGCGCGATCCGGGCCGGGAATGAAAAACTGTTTTTT. It is translated as CSAIRAGNEKLFF. Drawing the rest from reference TRBV29-1 and TRBJ1-4, the complete variable domain is SAVISQKPSRDICQRGTSLTIQCQVDSQVTMMFWYRQQPGQSLTLIATANQGSEATYESGFVIDKFPISRPNLTFSTLTVSNMSPEDSSIYLCSAIRAGNEKLFFGSGTQLSVL.